This TCR beta chain was recovered during a study of control samples from healthy donors and cancer patients. This clone was seen only once. Clones were read by immunoSEQ multiplex PCR, and TCRdb kept only the in-frame ones, dropping some. Of 75,000 to 100,000 clones in the sample, roughly 89% were seen once. Germline-derived CDR1 and CDR2 are SGHRS and YFSETQ. V shed 4 bases and J shed 6 bases, with 16 bases lying between them. The CDR3 sequence is 14 residues long. This receptor was taken from a human donor in good health. The donor label of this sample is uncertain. Sequenced sample: blood. The V gene is TRBV5-1, the J gene TRBJ1-2; D is perhaps TRBD1 (5 bases). CDR3 amino acids: CASSLGGAQDGYTF. CDR3 bases: TGCGCCAGCAGCCTAGGCGGGGCGCAGGATGGCTACACCTTC.